This entry describes one T cell receptor (beta chain). Trimming took off 7 bases at V and 3 bases at J, with 18 bases between the two ends. CDR3 length equals 15 residues. Per the germline V gene, CDR1 is SGHTA and CDR2 is FQGNSA. The source of the sample is a study of T cell responses to AZD1222 COVID-19 vaccine. The data were produced by immunoSEQ multiplex PCR, yet TCRdb's version contains in-frame clones alone and is incomplete. Of around 130,000 clones in the sample, over 85% were seen once. This rearrangement joins TRBV7-2 to TRBJ2-5; D tentatively fits TRBD1 or TRBD2 (5 bases each). The sequence derives from an adult in good health. The specimen comprised peripheral blood, sampled on day 0 of AZD1222 vaccination. This chain's CDR3 is CASTQMEAGKETQYF. As DNA, the CDR3 is TGTGCCAGCACCCAGATGGAGGCAGGGAAAGAGACCCAGTACTTC.